The 21 T cell receptor beta chains given below trace back to one sample, sequenced in a study of human T cells and chemical hapten exposure. This sample's time point: patch test 1, 2 weeks after DPC sensitization. Treatment denoted: therapeutic diphenylcyclopropenone sensitization with weekly scalp DPC. TCRdb processed the RACE reads anew with MiXCR; each CDR3 protein has one entry. Of around 120,000 distinct CDR3 sequences in the sample, around 10% were seen once. The sample consisted of whole blood, taken in connection with sensitization to the hapten diphenylcyclopropenone (DPC). The source is a woman between 35 and 50 years old with alopecia areata. Some clones in this sample may be carry-over from other donors' samples.

This clonotype was seen many times. V gene TRBV4-3 combines with J gene TRBJ1-2; 8 positions match TRBD1. Germline assignment: CDR1 LGHNA and CDR2 YSLEER. The CDR3 length is 14 residues. V was pared by 5 bases and J by 4 bases, with 6 bases of the junction left unmatched. CDR3 region: CASSDGQGRYGYTF. CDR3 nucleotides: TGCGCCAGCAGCGACGGACAGGGCCGCTATGGCTACACCTTC.

The chain joins TRBV28 to TRBJ2-2; 7 nucleotides match TRBD2. The V and J ends lost 7 bases and 3 bases, in that order; junction bases with no gene match: 8. Germline CDR1 MDHEN, CDR2 SYDVKM. This CDR3 has 15 amino acids. DNA of the CDR3: TGTGCCAGCACTAGGGGAGGGTTGGACACCGGGGAGCTGTTTTTT. Translation gives CASTRGGLDTGELFF.

This sequence joins TRBV30 and TRBJ1-2; TRBD1 matches 7 bases. The V and J ends lost 5 bases and 8 bases, in that order; junction bases with no gene match: 14. Germline loops: CDR1 GTSNPN, CDR2 SVGIG (reference sequence). This CDR3 comprises 14 residues. CDR3 nucleotide sequence: TGTGCCTGGTTGGGAGACAGGGCGCGAGGAGGCTACACCTTC. Amino acids: CAWLGDRARGGYTF. Full variable domain (missing parts from reference TRBV30 and TRBJ1-2): SQTIHQWPATLVQPVGSPLSLECTVEGTSNPNLYWYRQAAGRGLQLLFYSVGIGQISSEVPQNLSASRPQDRQFILSSKKLLLSDSGFYLCAWLGDRARGGYTFGSGTRLTVV.

This clonotype has a handful of counts. V usage is TRBV5-4 and J usage is TRBJ1-2; D ambiguous. The germline CDR1 and CDR2 sequences are SGHNT and YYREEE (reference sequence). This CDR3 is built from 13 residues. Deletions cut 4 bases from V and 7 bases from J, with 14 bases between. The CDR3 protein is CASSRIGGGGYTF. Written as DNA, the CDR3 is TGTGCCAGCAGCCGCATAGGAGGTGGTGGCTACACCTTC.

This chain's CDR3 is CASSPEGTGREQYF. CDR3 coding DNA: TGTGCCAGCAGCCCCGAGGGGACAGGGCGGGAGCAGTACTTC. The J gene is TRBJ2-7, the V gene TRBV7-2; 9 positions match TRBD1. Unmatched junction bases numbered 9, after V lost 5 bases and J lost 7 bases. The germline V gene encodes CDR1 SGHTA and CDR2 FQGNSA. This CDR3 is built from 14 residues.

This clonotype appeared many times. The chain recombines TRBV30 with TRBJ1-1; D gene ambiguous. V dropped 1 base and J dropped 6 bases, with 15 bases sitting between them. CDR1 and CDR2 from the germline V gene are GTSNPN and SVGIG (reference sequence). This CDR3 spans 14 amino acids. The CDR3 bases are TGTGCCTGGAGTGGACGCCAGGACTCGGCTGAAGCTTTCTTT. This translates into CAWSGRQDSAEAFF.

This clonotype was seen a few times. The junction departs from germline at one end; a sequencing error may be responsible. The V and J genes are TRBV12-5 and TRBJ1-2; D not resolved. Germline-derived CDR1 and CDR2 are LGHNT and FRNRAP. CDR3 length: 12 residues. The CDR3 protein is CASGLGPGERAF. In DNA form, the CDR3 reads TGTGCTAGTGGTTTGGGGCCGGGTGAGAGGGCCTTC.

This clonotype was seen a few times. The chain employs TRBV5-1 and TRBJ2-1; 7 nucleotides align to TRBD1. V lost 3 bases to trimming and J lost 3 bases; unmatched junction nucleotides: 6. CDR1 is SGHRS and CDR2 is YFSETQ in the germline V gene. The CDR3 is 15 residues long. The CDR3 sequence: CASSSSGTDYNEQFF. In DNA form, the CDR3 reads TGCGCCAGCAGCTCCTCCGGGACAGACTACAATGAGCAGTTCTTC.

This clonotype showed up just a few times. This sequence joins TRBV7-2 and TRBJ2-5; 7 bases align to TRBD1. The CDR3 length is 15 residues. Germline loops: CDR1 SGHTA, CDR2 FQGNSA. The V and J ends lost 7 bases and 2 bases, in that order; junction bases with no gene match: 10. CDR3 in amino acids: CASTMDRRQQETQYF. In DNA, the CDR3 is TGTGCCAGCACCATGGACAGGCGACAACAAGAGACCCAGTACTTC.

This clonotype showed up many times. The chain employs TRBV19 and TRBJ2-5; possible D gene TRBD2, 5 bases. The germline V gene has CDR1 LNHDA and CDR2 SQIVND (reference sequence). The V end lost 3 bases, the J end lost 5 bases, and 16 bases lay between the germline ends. The CDR3 runs to 15 residues. In DNA, the CDR3 is TGTGCCAGTAGTATGGTTCTGGGGAGCACCGAGACCCAGTACTTC. Amino acid sequence: CASSMVLGSTETQYF.

This clonotype occurred many times. V is TRBV5-1 and J is TRBJ2-1, with 10 bases identical to TRBD2. Germline CDR1 is SGHRS and CDR2 is YFSETQ. With 0 bases clipped from V and 10 bases from J, the junction kept 13 bases outside the gene matches. CDR3 length equals 17 residues. Written as DNA, the CDR3 is TGCGCCAGCAGCTTGGCCCCCCCAGCGGGAGGGCCACGGGAGCAGTTCTTC. Translation gives CASSLAPPAGGPREQFF.

This clonotype was seen a handful of times. The chain has TRBV6-2 or TRBV6-3 and TRBJ1-1; 7 nucleotides line up with TRBD1. Germline CDR1 and CDR2: MNHEY and SVGEGT. Germline trimming cut 1 base from V and 10 bases from J; bases unmatched to any gene: 6. This CDR3 is 13 amino acids long. The CDR3 region has the DNA TGTGCCAGCAGTTACTTAAACAGGGGAGGAGCTTTCTTT. Amino acid sequence: CASSYLNRGGAFF.

This clonotype showed up many times. The chain joins TRBV11-2 to TRBJ1-5; D uncertain. V was pared by 1 base and J by 2 bases, with 9 bases between. Germline V CDR1 and CDR2: SGHAT, FQNNGV. There are 15 residues in the CDR3. The CDR3 DNA reads TGTGCCAGCAGCTTAGCGGGAGGTGGCAATCAGCCCCAGCATTTT. Protein product: CASSLAGGGNQPQHF.

This clonotype was seen at least ten times. The gene calls are TRBV7-3 and TRBJ1-2, with 8 bases lining up with TRBD1. After removal of 5 bases from V and 6 bases from J, the junction contained 5 bases not matched to a gene. CDR1 is SGHTA and CDR2 is FQGTGA in the germline V gene. The CDR3 totals 13 residues. The CDR3 DNA is TGTGCCAGCAGCGCCCCAGGGGGCCATGGCTACACCTTC. Protein sequence: CASSAPGGHGYTF.

There are many counts of this clonotype. This chain joins TRBV11-2 and TRBJ2-5, with D maybe TRBD1 (6 bases). The ends were cut back, 6 bases at V and 5 bases at J, with 13 bases in the middle. Germline values: CDR1 SGHAT, CDR2 FQNNGV. This CDR3 spans 13 amino acids. CDR3 in amino acids: CASSFSRGETQYF. CDR3 in DNA: TGTGCCAGCAGTTTTAGTAGGGGGGAGACCCAGTACTTC.

In its sample, this clonotype was seen a few times. The genes are TRBV30 and TRBJ2-3, with D unclear. The CDR3 is 13 amino acids. V was clipped by 0 bases and J by 6 bases, with 10 bases between them. CDR1 is GTSNPN, CDR2 SVGIG, per germline (reference sequence). CDR3 in DNA: TGTGCCTGGAGTGTAGGTGGATTTGATACGCAGTATTTT. It specifies CAWSVGGFDTQYF.

This clonotype has at least ten counts. The gene calls are TRBV30 and TRBJ2-3; TRBD2 might be the D (6 bases). V lost 3 bases and J 5 bases, leaving 12 bases between the germline ends. From germline, CDR1 is GTSNPN and CDR2 SVGIG (reference sequence). The CDR3 loop spans 13 amino acids. The CDR3: CAWRGGVRDTQYF. The CDR3 DNA follows: TGTGCCTGGAGAGGAGGGGTACGAGATACGCAGTATTTT.

This clonotype was seen a handful of times. The V gene is TRBV2, the J gene TRBJ2-3; unclear D gene. This CDR3 has 13 amino acids. The germline V and J ends were trimmed by 3 bases and 4 bases, with 8 bases remaining between them. Germline lookup yields CDR1 SNHLY and CDR2 FYNNEI. Here the CDR3 DNA reads TGTGCCAGCAGTGACGGCCTATCAGATACGCAGTATTTT. Translating gives CASSDGLSDTQYF. Supplemented by reference TRBV2 and TRBJ2-3, the full variable domain reads EPEVTQTPSHQVTQMGQEVILRCVPISNHLYFYWYRQILGQKVEFLVSFYNNEISEKSEIFDDQFSVERPDGSNFTLKIRSTKLEDSAMYFCASSDGLSDTQYFGPGTRLTVL.

This chain joins TRBV12-3 or TRBV12-4 and TRBJ1-1; D is possibly TRBD1 (5 bases). V lost 2 bases and J lost 6, with 13 bases in between. The CDR3 totals 14 residues. In DNA, the CDR3 is TGTGCCAGCAGTTTATCAGGGTCCCAACCTGAAGCTTTCTTT. It specifies CASSLSGSQPEAFF.

The chain couples TRBV6-2 or TRBV6-3 to TRBJ2-3; possible D gene TRBD1, 6 bases. CDR3 size: 13 residues. Germline loops: CDR1 MNHEY, CDR2 SVGEGT. The V end was cut by 8 bases, the J end by 0 bases, with 9 bases between. The CDR3 DNA reads as TGTGCCAGCCTCACAGGGAGCACAGATACGCAGTATTTT. Translated: CASLTGSTDTQYF.

This clonotype has more than one count but fewer than ten. This sequence joins TRBV20-1 and TRBJ2-5; D gene unclear. This CDR3 comprises 13 residues. The germline CDR1 and CDR2 sequences are DFQATT and SNEGSKA (reference sequence). V lost 2 bases and J lost 1, with 8 bases in between. The CDR3 protein is CSARSGGQETQYF. The CDR3 coding sequence is TGCAGTGCTAGAAGTGGCGGCCAAGAGACCCAGTACTTC.